This record looks at one TCR beta chain sequence and its context. Its antigen is not identified. This sample was taken from a study of T cell responses to AZD1222 COVID-19 vaccine. From germline, CDR1 is SGHTA and CDR2 FQGNSA. The CDR3 spans 14 residues. The V end was cut by 1 base, the J end by 6 bases, with 12 bases between. The study, taken as a whole, reports: Spike-specific TCRs gained breadth and depth after people received two AZD1222 doses. Per reports, nearly half of all spike-specific TCRs target regions that are unmutated in variants. It should be noted that donors were predominantly white British and more often female, and clonal diversity was possibly underestimated.

Data came from immunoSEQ multiplex PCR; TCRdb stores just in-frame clones and leaves some out. This repertoire shows 110,000 or so clones, roughly 89% found once; its top ten account for approximately 7.1%. The sequencing here drew on peripheral blood, taken 28 days after the second AZD1222 dose. The receptor's source is an adult who received the AZD1222 COVID-19 vaccine. The chain combines TRBV7-2 with TRBJ1-2; D not resolved. The CDR3 sequence: CASSLVGGGDGYTF. The CDR3, as DNA: TGTGCCAGCAGCTTAGTGGGTGGTGGGGATGGCTACACCTTC.